Included here is one T cell receptor (beta chain) sequence, with context. The antigen is unknown. The CDR3 loop spans 14 amino acids. Trimming took off 5 bases at V and 4 bases at J, with 12 bases between the two ends. Germline CDR1 reads SGHTA; CDR2 reads FQGNSA. TCR alpha and beta CDR3 regions were amplified from RNA using iRepertoire nested multiplex PCR. For one-step reverse transcription and amplification, 100-400 ng of tissue mRNA or PBMC total RNA was used. TCRdb itself ran the multiplex PCR reads through MiXCR, one entry per CDR3 protein. The data hold 100,000 to 150,000 distinct CDR3 sequences, with roughly 25% observed a single time. The source of the sample is a study of glioma-infiltrating T cells. The study's findings and limits: Very few CDR3 sequences were shared between tissue and blood. Tissue-blood divergence was below expectation in non-neoplastic patients, above in gliomas.

The chain has TRBV7-2 and TRBJ2-1, with D unclear. The sequenced sample was glioma tissue, nonneoplastic brain tissue, or PBMCs (not recorded which). The receptor's source is a human donor with low-grade glioma or glioblastoma, undergoing nonglioma brain surgery, or in good health (not recorded which). CDR3 residues: CASSPRGDYNEQFF. The CDR3 region has the DNA TGTGCCAGCAGCCCCCGAGGTGATTACAATGAGCAGTTCTTC.